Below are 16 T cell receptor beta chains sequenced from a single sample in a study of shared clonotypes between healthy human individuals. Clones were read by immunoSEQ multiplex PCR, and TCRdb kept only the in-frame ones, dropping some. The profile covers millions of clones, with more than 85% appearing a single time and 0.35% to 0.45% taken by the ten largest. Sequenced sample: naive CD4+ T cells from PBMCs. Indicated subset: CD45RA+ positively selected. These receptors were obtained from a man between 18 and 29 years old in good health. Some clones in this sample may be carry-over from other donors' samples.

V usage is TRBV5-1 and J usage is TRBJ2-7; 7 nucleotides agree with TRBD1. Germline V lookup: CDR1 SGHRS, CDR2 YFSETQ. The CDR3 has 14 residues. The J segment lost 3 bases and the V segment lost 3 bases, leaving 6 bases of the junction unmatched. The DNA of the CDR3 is TGCGCCAGCAGCTCGGGACAGCGAATCTACGAGCAGTACTTC. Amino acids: CASSSGQRIYEQYF.

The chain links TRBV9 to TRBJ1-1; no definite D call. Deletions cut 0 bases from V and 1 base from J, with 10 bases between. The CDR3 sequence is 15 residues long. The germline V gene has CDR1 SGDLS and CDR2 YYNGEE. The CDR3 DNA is TGTGCCAGCAGCGTAGCTGGAGATACGAACACTGAAGCTTTCTTT. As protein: CASSVAGDTNTEAFF.

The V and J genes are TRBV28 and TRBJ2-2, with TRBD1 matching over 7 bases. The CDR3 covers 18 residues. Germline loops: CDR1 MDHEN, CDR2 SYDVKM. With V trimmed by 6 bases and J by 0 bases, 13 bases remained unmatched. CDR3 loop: CASRSMDGDSTNTGELFF. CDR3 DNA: TGTGCCAGCAGGTCTATGGATGGGGACAGCACGAACACCGGGGAGCTGTTTTTT.

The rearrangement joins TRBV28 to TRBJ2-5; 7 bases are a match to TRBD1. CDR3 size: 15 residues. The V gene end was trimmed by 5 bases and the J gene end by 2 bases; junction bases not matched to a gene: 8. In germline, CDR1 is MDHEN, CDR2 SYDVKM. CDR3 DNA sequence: TGTGCCAGCAGTGTCACAGGGGTTCGGCAAGAGACCCAGTACTTC. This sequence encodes CASSVTGVRQETQYF.

The CDR3 spells CASSLLAPTNNEQFF. The CDR3 DNA reads TGCGCCAGCAGCTTGCTAGCCCCGACGAACAATGAGCAGTTCTTC. The J gene is TRBJ2-1, the V gene TRBV5-1; tentatively, D is TRBD2 (5 bases). In germline, CDR1 is SGHRS, CDR2 YFSETQ. The CDR3 covers 15 residues. V gave up 1 base and J gave up 5 bases, with 13 bases separating them.

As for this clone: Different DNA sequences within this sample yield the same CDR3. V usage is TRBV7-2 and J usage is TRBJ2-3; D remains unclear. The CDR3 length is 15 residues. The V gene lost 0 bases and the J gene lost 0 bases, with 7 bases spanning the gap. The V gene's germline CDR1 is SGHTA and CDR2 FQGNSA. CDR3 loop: CASSLAGPSTDTQYF. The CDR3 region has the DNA TGTGCCAGCAGCTTAGCGGGCCCCAGCACAGATACGCAGTATTTT.

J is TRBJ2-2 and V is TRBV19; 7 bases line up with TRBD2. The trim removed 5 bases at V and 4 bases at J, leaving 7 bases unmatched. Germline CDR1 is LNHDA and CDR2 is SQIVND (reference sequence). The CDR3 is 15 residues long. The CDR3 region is CASSPGRATTGELFF. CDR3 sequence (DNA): TGTGCCAGTAGTCCTGGGAGGGCTACCACCGGGGAGCTGTTTTTT.

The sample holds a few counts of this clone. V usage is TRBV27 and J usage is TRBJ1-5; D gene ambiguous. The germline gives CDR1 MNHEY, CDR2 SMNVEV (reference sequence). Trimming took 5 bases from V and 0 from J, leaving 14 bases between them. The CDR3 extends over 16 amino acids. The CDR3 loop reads CASSSEAIYSNQPQHF. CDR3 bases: TGTGCCAGCAGTAGTGAGGCCATTTATAGCAATCAGCCCCAGCATTTT.

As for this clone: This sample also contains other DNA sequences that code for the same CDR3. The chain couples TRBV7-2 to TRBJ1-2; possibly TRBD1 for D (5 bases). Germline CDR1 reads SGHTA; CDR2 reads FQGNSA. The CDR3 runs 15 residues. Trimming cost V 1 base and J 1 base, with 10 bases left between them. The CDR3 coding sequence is TGTGCCAGCAGCTTAGGCCAGGGTGTTAACTATGGCTACACCTTC. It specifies CASSLGQGVNYGYTF.

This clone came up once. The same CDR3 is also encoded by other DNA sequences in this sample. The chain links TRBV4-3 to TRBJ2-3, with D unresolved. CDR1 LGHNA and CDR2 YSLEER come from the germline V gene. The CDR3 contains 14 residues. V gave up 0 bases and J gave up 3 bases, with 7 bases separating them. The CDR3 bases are TGCGCCAGCAGCCAAGATAGATGGACAGATACGCAGTATTTT. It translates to CASSQDRWTDTQYF.

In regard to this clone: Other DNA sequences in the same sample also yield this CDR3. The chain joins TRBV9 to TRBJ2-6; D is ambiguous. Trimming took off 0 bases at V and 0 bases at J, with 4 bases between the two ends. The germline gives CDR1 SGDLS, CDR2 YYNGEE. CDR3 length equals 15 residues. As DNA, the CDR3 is TGTGCCAGCAGCGTAGAGGGCTCTGGGGCCAACGTCCTGACTTTC. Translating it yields CASSVEGSGANVLTF.

CDR3 loop: CASSLQGPYNEQFF. CDR3 sequence (DNA): TGTGCCAGCAGCTTACAGGGTCCTTACAATGAGCAGTTCTTC. This chain connects TRBV7-3 to TRBJ2-1; tentatively, D is TRBD1 (5 bases). This CDR3 comprises 14 residues. Germline-derived CDR1 and CDR2 are SGHTA and FQGTGA. Trimming removed 2 bases at V and 4 bases at J, with 9 bases between. The full variable domain, rest sourced from reference TRBV7-3 and TRBJ2-1, is GAGVSQTPSNKVTEKGKYVELRCDPISGHTALYWYRQSLGQGPEFLIYFQGTGAADDSGLPNDRFFAVRPEGSVSTLKIQRTERGDSAVYLCASSLQGPYNEQFFGPGTRLTVL.

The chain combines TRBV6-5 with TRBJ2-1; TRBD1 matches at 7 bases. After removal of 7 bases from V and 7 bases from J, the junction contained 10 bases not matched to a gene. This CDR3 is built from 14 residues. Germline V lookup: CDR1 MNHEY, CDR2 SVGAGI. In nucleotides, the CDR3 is TGTGCCAGCAATCCGACAGGGACGAGAAATGAGCAGTTCTTC. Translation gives CASNPTGTRNEQFF.

The CDR3 is CASSVDSGTSSGEQYF. DNA of the CDR3: TGTGCCAGCAGCGTAGATTCCGGGACTAGCAGTGGGGAGCAGTACTTC. V usage is TRBV9 and J usage is TRBJ2-7, with TRBD2 identical over 9 bases. The germline V gene has CDR1 SGDLS and CDR2 YYNGEE. This CDR3 region has 16 residues. J was trimmed by 7 bases and V by 0 bases; bases with no gene match: 11.

This CDR3 is CASNRDGANYGYTF. The CDR3 bases are TGTGCCAGCAACCGGGACGGTGCCAACTATGGCTACACCTTC. The rearrangement links TRBV2 to TRBJ1-2, with a possible D match to TRBD1 (5 bases). The CDR3 sequence is 14 residues long. V shed 7 bases and J shed 2 bases, with 14 bases lying between them. The V gene's germline CDR1 is SNHLY and CDR2 FYNNEI.

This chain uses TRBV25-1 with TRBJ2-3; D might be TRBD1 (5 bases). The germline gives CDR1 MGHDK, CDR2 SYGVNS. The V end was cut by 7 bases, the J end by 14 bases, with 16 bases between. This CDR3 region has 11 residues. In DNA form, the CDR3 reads TGTGCCAGCACTGGGGCCTTACGACGGTATTTT. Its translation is CASTGALRRYF.